Shown below are 3 T cell receptor beta chains from a single sample sequenced in a study of shared clonotypes between healthy human individuals. Sequencing used immunoSEQ multiplex PCR; TCRdb keeps in-frame clones, though not all of them. In the table there are hundreds of thousands of clones, 72% of which are singletons. Material: memory CD4+ T cells sorted from blood. Subset meaning: CD45RA-negative fraction. The receptors were gathered from a woman in her twenties or thirties in good health.

The chain recombines TRBV29-1 with TRBJ2-7, with D perhaps matching TRBD2 (5 bases). V lost 4 bases, J lost 4 bases, and 5 bases lay in between. This CDR3 contains 10 residues. Germline V gene sequence: CDR1 SQVTM, CDR2 ANQGSEA. This chain's CDR3 is CSVGEYEQYF. CDR3 in DNA: TGCAGCGTTGGGGAGTACGAGCAGTACTTC.

The gene calls are TRBV15 and TRBJ1-3; D may be TRBD1 (5 bases). The length of the CDR3 is 15 residues. The ends were cut back, 4 bases at V and 4 bases at J, with 14 bases in the middle. Germline values: CDR1 LNHNV, CDR2 YYDKDF (reference sequence). The DNA of the CDR3 is TGTGCCACCAGCACCACGGGGCAGGGCGGAAACACCATATATTTT. Translated: CATSTTGQGGNTIYF.

CDR3: CASTMIGQRLEKLFF. The DNA for the CDR3 is TGTGCCAGCACCATGATAGGACAGCGTTTAGAAAAACTGTTTTTT. The rearrangement joins TRBV5-6 to TRBJ1-4, with D perhaps TRBD1 (6 bases). The CDR3 spans 15 residues. Germline V CDR1 and CDR2: SGHDT, YYEEEE. Trimming took 6 bases from V and 8 from J, leaving 20 bases between them. Filled out from reference TRBV5-6 and TRBJ1-4, the complete variable domain reads DAGVTQSPTHLIKTRGQQVTLRCSPKSGHDTVSWYQQALGQGPQFIFQYYEEEERQRGNFPDRFSGHQFPNYSSELNVNALLLGDSALYLCASTMIGQRLEKLFFGSGTQLSVL.